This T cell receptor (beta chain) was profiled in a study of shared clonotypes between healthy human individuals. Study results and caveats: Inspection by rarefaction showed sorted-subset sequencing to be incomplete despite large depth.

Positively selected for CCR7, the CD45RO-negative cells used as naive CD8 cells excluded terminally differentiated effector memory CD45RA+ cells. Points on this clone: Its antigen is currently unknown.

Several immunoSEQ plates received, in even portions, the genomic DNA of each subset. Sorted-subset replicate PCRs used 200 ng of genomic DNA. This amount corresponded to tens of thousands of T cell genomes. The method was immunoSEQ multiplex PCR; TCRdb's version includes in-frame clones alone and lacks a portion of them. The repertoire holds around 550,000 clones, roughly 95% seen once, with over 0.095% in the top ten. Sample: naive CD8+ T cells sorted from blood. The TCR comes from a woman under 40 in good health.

In nucleotides, the CDR3 is TGTGCCAGCAGCTCTTGGTCCGGAGTGGGAAATATGCACACCATATATTTT. Protein: CASSSWSGVGNMHTIYF. The rearrangement links TRBV5-6 to TRBJ1-3; D is unresolved. Trimming cost V 3 bases and J 8 bases, with 24 bases left between them. The CDR3 length is 17 residues. Germline loops: CDR1 SGHDT, CDR2 YYEEEE.